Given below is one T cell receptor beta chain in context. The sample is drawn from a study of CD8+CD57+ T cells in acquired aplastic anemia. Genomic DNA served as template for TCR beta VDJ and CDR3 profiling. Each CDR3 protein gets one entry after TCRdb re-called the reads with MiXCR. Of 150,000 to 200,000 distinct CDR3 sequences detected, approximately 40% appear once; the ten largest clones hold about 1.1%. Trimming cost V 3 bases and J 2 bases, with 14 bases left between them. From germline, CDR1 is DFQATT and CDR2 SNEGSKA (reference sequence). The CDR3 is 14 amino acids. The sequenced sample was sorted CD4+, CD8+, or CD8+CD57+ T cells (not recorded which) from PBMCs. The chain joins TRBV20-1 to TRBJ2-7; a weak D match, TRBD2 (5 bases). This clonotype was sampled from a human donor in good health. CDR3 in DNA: TGCAGTGCTAGGGAGGTCGGAAGGACCTACGAGCAGTACTTC. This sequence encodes CSAREVGRTYEQYF.